A selection of T cell receptor beta chains follows, all from one sample in a study of technical replicates of blood from a handful of donors. Sequencing used immunoSEQ multiplex PCR; TCRdb keeps in-frame clones, though not all of them. This sample has 60,000 to 90,000 clones, with approximately 96% found just once. The sequenced sample consisted of T cells isolated from PBMCs. Source of these receptors: a human donor in good health. Both conserved end residues are part of each CDR3. A D gene is named only where the DNA matches it firmly. Expanded clones are given a class, and other clones once, few, many or no size at all.

j_gene | abundance | d_gene | v_gene | CDR3aa | CDR3nt
TRBJ2-3 | - | - | TRBV5-8 | CASSLNTDTQYF | TGTGCCAGCAGCCTTAACACAGATACGCAGTATTTT
TRBJ2-7 | - | - | TRBV6-5 | CASERGYEQYF | TGTGCCAGTGAAAGAGGCTACGAGCAGTACTTC
TRBJ2-1 | - | - | TRBV9 | CASSVEATGSSYNEQFF | TGTGCCAGCAGCGTCGAGGCGACTGGGAGCTCCTACAATGAGCAGTTCTTC
TRBJ1-5 | - | - | TRBV19 | CASSQGLSQPQHF | TGTGCCAGTAGTCAAGGACTCAGTCAGCCCCAGCATTTT
TRBJ2-7 | - | - | TRBV11-2 | CASSLGGQSYEQYF | TGTGCCAGCAGCTTAGGGGGACAATCCTACGAGCAGTACTTC
TRBJ2-5 | - | TRBD2 | TRBV28 | CASSLLAGVQETQYF | TGTGCCAGCAGTTTACTAGCGGGAGTTCAAGAGACCCAGTACTTC
TRBJ1-1 | - | - | TRBV6-1 | CASRRGEGTEAFF | TGTGCCAGCAGACGAGGGGAGGGCACTGAAGCTTTCTTT
TRBJ1-5 | - | - | TRBV19 | CASSIKAVAGNQPQHF | TGTGCCAGTAGTATTAAGGCGGTAGCCGGGAATCAGCCCCAGCATTTT
TRBJ2-7 | - | - | TRBV6-5 | CASSSSGEAASYEQYF | TGTGCCAGCAGTTCCTCAGGGGAGGCGGCCTCCTACGAGCAGTACTTC
TRBJ1-2 | few | TRBD1 | TRBV7-8 | CASSLGGQSLNYGYTF | TGTGCCAGCAGCTTAGGGGGACAGTCTCTTAACTATGGCTACACCTTC
TRBJ2-2 | - | - | TRBV2 | CASRAPNGELFF | TGTGCCAGCAGGGCCCCCAATGGGGAGCTGTTTTTT
TRBJ2-3 | - | - | TRBV5-6 | CASSLGFRTTDTQYF | TGTGCCAGCAGCCTCGGGTTTCGTACCACAGATACGCAGTATTTT
TRBJ1-3 | once | - | TRBV18 | CASSDRKDSGNTIYF | TGTGCCAGCTCCGACAGGAAGGACTCTGGAAACACCATATATTTT
TRBJ1-1 | - | - | TRBV10-3 | CAITEQSMNTEAFF | TGTGCCATCACAGAACAGAGCATGAACACTGAAGCTTTCTTT
TRBJ2-7 | - | - | TRBV29-1 | CSVDGPDQYEQYF | TGCAGCGTTGATGGGCCAGACCAGTACGAGCAGTACTTC
TRBJ1-4 | - | TRBD1 | TRBV4-1 | CASSQAPGTGDEKLFF | TGCGCCAGCAGCCAAGCCCCTGGGACAGGGGATGAAAAACTGTTTTTT
TRBJ1-2 | - | TRBD1 | TRBV6-5 | CASSYSTGVDYGYTF | TGTGCCAGCAGTTACTCGACAGGGGTTGACTATGGCTACACCTTC
TRBJ1-2 | - | TRBD1 | TRBV30 | CACTEGTGRKRGYTF | TGTGCCTGTACCGAGGGGACAGGGAGGAAGCGCGGCTACACCTTC
TRBJ2-5 | - | TRBD2 | TRBV27 | CASSATSGRVVRGKTQYF | TGTGCCAGCAGCGCGACTAGCGGGAGGGTGGTTCGCGGAAAGACCCAGTACTTC
TRBJ1-2 | - | - | TRBV28 | CASSFGGTGYTF | TGTGCCAGCAGTTTCGGGGGGACTGGCTACACCTTC
TRBJ1-2 | - | TRBD1 | TRBV7-6 | CASSLGQANYGYTF | TGTGCCAGCAGTCTGGGACAGGCTAACTATGGCTACACCTTC
TRBJ2-6 | - | - | TRBV5-4 | CASTEGAVISGANVLTF | TGTGCCAGCACGGAGGGGGCGGTAATCTCTGGGGCCAACGTCCTGACTTTC
TRBJ2-1 | once | - | TRBV7-6 | CASSLDEYDGGIYNEQFF | TGTGCCAGCAGCTTAGATGAATACGACGGCGGGATCTACAATGAGCAGTTCTTC
TRBJ2-5 | - | TRBD2 | TRBV9 | CASSVVLAGHETQYF | TGTGCCAGCAGCGTAGTACTAGCGGGTCACGAGACCCAGTACTTC
TRBJ1-1 | - | - | TRBV14 | CASSRTVEAFF | TGTGCCAGCAGCCGGACAGTTGAAGCTTTCTTT
TRBJ2-7 | - | - | TRBV15 | CATSSRREKEQYF | TGTGCCACCAGCAGCCGGCGGGAAAAGGAGCAGTACTTC
TRBJ2-1 | - | TRBD2 | TRBV5-1 | CASSLGTSGGVLSYNEQFF | TGCGCCAGCAGCTTGGGGACTAGCGGGGGCGTCCTTTCCTACAATGAGCAGTTCTTC